The 5 T cell receptor beta chains presented below share a single source sample, sequenced in a study of glioma-infiltrating T cells. TCR alpha and beta CDR3 regions were amplified from RNA using iRepertoire nested multiplex PCR. TCRdb processed the multiplex PCR reads anew with MiXCR; each CDR3 protein has one entry. The table records 150,000 to 200,000 distinct CDR3 sequences, around 40% of them present only once. Sequenced: glioma tissue, nonneoplastic brain tissue, or PBMCs (not recorded which). All receptors derive from a human donor with low-grade glioma or glioblastoma, undergoing nonglioma brain surgery, or in good health (not recorded which).

The V gene is TRBV6-1, the J gene TRBJ2-7; the match to TRBD2 covers 8 bases. The CDR3 sequence is 16 residues long. The germline gives CDR1 MNHNS, CDR2 SASEGT. Unmatched junction bases numbered 17, after V lost 7 bases and J lost 6 bases. CDR3 loop: CASNRSVDSGIFEQYF. As DNA, the CDR3 is TGTGCCAGCAACCGGAGTGTGGATAGCGGGATCTTCGAGCAGTACTTC.

The chain is built from TRBV20-1 and TRBJ2-1; maybe TRBD1 (5 bases). CDR3 length: 14 amino acids. Trimming pared 2 bases from V and 13 bases from J, leaving 21 bases between. Germline loops: CDR1 DFQATT, CDR2 SNEGSKA (reference sequence). The DNA for the CDR3 is TGCAGTGCTAGATACAGGTGCCCACACAATTATCAGTTCTTC. Translating it yields CSARYRCPHNYQFF.

This chain joins TRBV13 and TRBJ1-2; a possible D gene is TRBD1 (5 bases). The length of the CDR3 is 15 residues. The germline V gene has CDR1 PRHDT and CDR2 FYEKMQ (reference sequence). V was pared by 3 bases and J by 7 bases, with 18 bases between. The CDR3 sequence is CASSFGDGRSSGYTF. DNA of the CDR3: TGTGCCAGCAGCTTCGGGGACGGCCGGTCATCTGGCTACACCTTC.

The table lists this clonotype with a few counts. V usage is TRBV7-9 and J usage is TRBJ1-5; D gene uncertain. The CDR3 runs to 15 residues. Germline V gives CDR1 SEHNR, CDR2 FQNEAQ (reference sequence). Trimming left V 3 bases short and J 6 bases short, with 15 bases between. The CDR3 loop is CASSLDGNWGQPQHF. CDR3 DNA sequence: TGTGCCAGCAGCTTGGACGGTAATTGGGGTCAGCCCCAGCATTTT.

The J gene is TRBJ2-5, the V gene TRBV11-2; weak D call: TRBD2 (5 bases). Germline V lookup: CDR1 SGHAT, CDR2 FQNNGV. This CDR3 comprises 15 residues. V lost 5 bases and J 1 base, leaving 14 bases between the germline ends. The CDR3 reads CASSPHGGSQETQYF. The CDR3 DNA follows: TGTGCCAGCAGCCCCCACGGAGGAAGCCAAGAGACCCAGTACTTC. Using reference TRBV11-2 and TRBJ2-5 for the parts outside the CDR3, the full variable domain is EAGVAQSPRYKIIEKRQSVAFWCNPISGHATLYWYQQILGQGPKLLIQFQNNGVVDDSQLPKDRFSAERLKGVDSTLKIQPAKLEDSAVYLCASSPHGGSQETQYFGPGTRLLVL.